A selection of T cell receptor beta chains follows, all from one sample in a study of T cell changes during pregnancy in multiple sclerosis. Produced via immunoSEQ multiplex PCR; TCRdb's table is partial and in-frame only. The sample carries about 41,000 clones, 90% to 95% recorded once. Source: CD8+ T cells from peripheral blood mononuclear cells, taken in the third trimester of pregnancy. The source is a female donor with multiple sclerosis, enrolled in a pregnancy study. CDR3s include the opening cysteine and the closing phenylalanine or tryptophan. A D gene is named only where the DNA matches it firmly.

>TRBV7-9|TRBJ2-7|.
CASSPTGAIWYEQYF
TGTGCCAGCAGCCCCACAGGCGCCATATGGTACGAGCAGTACTTC
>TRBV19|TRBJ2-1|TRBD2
CASSIGTSGFNEQFF
TGTGCCAGTAGTATCGGGACTAGCGGGTTCAATGAGCAGTTCTTC
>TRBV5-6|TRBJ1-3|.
CASSLGSEAFSGNTIYF
TGTGCCAGCAGCTTGGGCTCAGAGGCTTTTTCTGGAAACACCATATATTTT
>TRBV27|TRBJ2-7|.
CASYNHQYEQYF
TGTGCCAGCTACAACCATCAATACGAGCAGTACTTC
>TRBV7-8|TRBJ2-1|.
CASISRDEQFF
TGTGCCTCCATTAGCCGGGATGAGCAGTTCTTC
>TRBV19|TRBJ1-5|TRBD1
CASSPTGGGNQPQHF
TGTGCCAGTAGTCCGACAGGGGGTGGCAATCAGCCCCAGCATTTT
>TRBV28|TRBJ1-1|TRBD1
CASSLVTGKMNTEAFF
TGTGCCAGCAGTTTAGTGACAGGGAAGATGAACACTGAAGCTTTCTTT
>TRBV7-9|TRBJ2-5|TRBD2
CASSLEPSGLGTQYF
TGTGCCAGCAGCTTAGAACCTAGCGGATTGGGTACCCAGTACTTC
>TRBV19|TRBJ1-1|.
CASTKGQLEAFF
TGTGCCAGTACTAAAGGACAGCTTGAAGCTTTCTTT
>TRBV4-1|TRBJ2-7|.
CASSPVGAGYEQYF
TGCGCCAGCAGCCCGGTGGGGGCTGGGTACGAGCAGTACTTC
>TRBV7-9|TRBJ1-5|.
CASSLEGVKPQHF
TGTGCCAGCAGCTTAGAGGGGGTTAAGCCCCAGCATTTT
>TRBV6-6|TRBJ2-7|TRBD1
CASGWDRGLGEQYF
TGTGCCAGCGGTTGGGACAGGGGGCTAGGCGAGCAGTACTTC
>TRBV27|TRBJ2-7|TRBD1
CASSPGGAYEQYF
TGTGCCAGCTCCCCAGGGGGCGCCTACGAGCAGTACTTC
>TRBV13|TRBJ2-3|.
CASSSPGLADTQYF
TGTGCCAGCAGCTCGCCGGGACTGGCGGATACGCAGTATTTT
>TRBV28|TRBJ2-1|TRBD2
CASHAGGRTYNEQFF
TGTGCCAGCCACGCGGGGGGGCGCACCTACAATGAGCAGTTCTTC
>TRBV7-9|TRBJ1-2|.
CASSLGGTSVGYTF
TGTGCCAGCAGCTTGGGGGGGACATCGGTCGGCTACACCTTC
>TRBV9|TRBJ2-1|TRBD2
CASSVSGRGSDEQFF
TGTGCCAGCAGCGTAAGCGGGAGAGGGAGCGATGAGCAGTTCTTC